This TCR beta chain was sequenced in a study of Ad26.COV2.S vaccination and SARS-CoV-2 variants. The CDR3 length is 15 residues. Per germline, CDR1 SEHNR and CDR2 FQNEAQ (reference sequence). V lost 3 bases, J lost 4 bases, and 6 bases stayed unmatched. The data were produced by immunoSEQ multiplex PCR, yet TCRdb's version contains in-frame clones alone and is incomplete. The repertoire includes about 440,000 clones, about 92% of them detected once, and approximately 4.3% sits in the top ten. Noted treatment: about 20 received Ad26.COV2.S at low or high dose, single or two shots; about 5 received placebo; per-sample allocation not given. Following the first vaccine or placebo injection, samples were taken on day 63.

The starting material was peripheral blood, obtained in a trial of Ad26.COV2.S vaccine versus placebo. This rearrangement joins TRBV7-9 to TRBJ1-1; 9 nucleotides agree with TRBD1. This TCR derives from a person aged 18-65 years who received the Ad26.COV2.S COVID-19 vaccine or a placebo. For the CDR3, the DNA is TGTGCCAGCAGCTTCCCCGGACAGGGGATCACTGAAGCTTTCTTT. As protein: CASSFPGQGITEAFF. Drawing the rest from reference TRBV7-9 and TRBJ1-1, the complete variable domain is DTGVSQNPRHKITKRGQNVTFRCDPISEHNRLYWYRQTLGQGPEFLTYFQNEAQLEKSRLLSDRFSAERPKGSFSTLEIQRTEQGDSAMYLCASSFPGQGITEAFFGQGTRLTVV.